This T cell receptor beta chain was identified during a study of quantifying T cell responses using KT2 cells. Study summary: RNA was reverse transcribed with TCR alpha and beta constant-region primers.

Germline CDR1 is MNHNS and CDR2 is SASEGT. The length of the CDR3 is 15 residues. Between the trimmed V and J ends, which lost 0 bases and 3 bases, there was a span of 11 bases. This clonotype occurred many times. Each cDNA got a UMI-containing oligo ligated at its 3' end. The first PCR ran 4 to 5 cycles with an equimolar RC1.1 and RC1.2 beta primer mix. Starting with the second PCR, alpha and beta TCR chains went through separate processing. TCRdb processed the UMI-ligation and nested PCR reads anew with MiXCR; each CDR3 protein has one entry. Of under 35,000 distinct CDR3 sequences in the sample, roughly 8% were seen once.

Input material: PBMCs spiked with cells of the T cell clone KT2. The chain combines TRBV6-1 with TRBJ1-2; D possibly corresponds to TRBD1 (6 bases). The TCR comes from a human donor. The CDR3 loop is CASSEAYRVDYGYTF. The CDR3 DNA is TGTGCCAGCAGTGAAGCGTACAGGGTAGACTATGGCTACACCTTC.